The sequence of this TCR beta chain was determined in a study of blood T cell repertoires in COVID-19. Study background: Whether acute or convalescent, the COVID-19 samples came from the United States, Italy and Spain. T cells, B-cell-depleted T cells, or PBMCs supplied cDNA or gDNA.

In the source study's methods: Scientists estimated how many nucleated cells there were by amplifying reference gene primers. The data were produced by immunoSEQ multiplex PCR, yet TCRdb's version contains in-frame clones alone and is incomplete. V and J calls and clone size are given by that table; D and trimming were obtained from the DNA. Of about 380,000 clones in the sample, around 89% were seen once. Sequencing was performed on peripheral blood. The origin of this receptor is a man aged 35-49 years with acute or convalescent COVID-19.

CDR3 sequence reads: CASRGLGSFGELFF. In DNA form, the CDR3 reads TGTGCCAGCCGGGGACTTGGATCTTTCGGGGAGCTGTTTTTT. J is TRBJ2-2 and V is TRBV6-5, with a tentative D call TRBD2 (6 bases). CDR3 length equals 14 residues. V was clipped by 8 bases and J by 7 bases, with 17 bases between them. Germline CDR1 MNHEY, CDR2 SVGAGI.